These 5 T cell receptor beta chains were all obtained from the same sample, sequenced in a study of spatial heterogeneity in lung cancer. The sample's time point: blood at routine non-recurrence follow-up after resection. Whole RNA obtained from tumor, nontumor lung or frozen PBMC underwent sequencing without sorting. TCRdb independently ran MiXCR on the 5' RACE reads; one entry per CDR3 protein. The sample contains 95,000 to 130,000 distinct CDR3 sequences, 9% to 15% of which appear only once. Sequencing used PBMCs, obtained at follow-up. These receptors were taken from a male donor with early-stage non-small cell lung cancer.

The rearrangement links TRBV4-3 to TRBJ1-3; D gene uncertain. Germline CDR1 is LGHNA and CDR2 is YSLEER. The germline V and J ends were trimmed by 1 base and 0 bases, with 13 bases remaining between them. The CDR3 spans 17 residues. CDR3 in amino acids: CASSQAAGMSSGNTIYF. CDR3 in DNA: TGCGCCAGCAGCCAAGCGGCAGGAATGAGCTCTGGAAACACCATATATTTT.

This clonotype was observed many times. This chain connects TRBV5-1 to TRBJ1-5; 7 bases agree with TRBD1. V shed 2 bases and J 2 bases; nucleotides not matched to a gene: 1. The CDR3 is made up of 14 amino acids. Per germline, CDR1 SGHRS and CDR2 YFSETQ. Written as DNA, the CDR3 is TGCGCCAGCAGCTTAACAGGGGGCAATCAGCCCCAGCATTTT. Translating gives CASSLTGGNQPQHF. Full variable domain (remainder filled in from reference TRBV5-1 and TRBJ1-5): KAGVTQTPRYLIKTRGQQVTLSCSPISGHRSVSWYQQTPGQGLQFLFEYFSETQRNKGNFPGRFSGRQFSNSRSEMNVSTLELGDSALYLCASSLTGGNQPQHFGDGTRLSIL.

V and J are TRBV23-1 and TRBJ2-3; unclear D gene. TRBV23-1 is designated an ORF whose function remains uncertain. This CDR3 has 15 amino acids. Trimming stripped 2 bases from V and 0 bases from J, with 9 bases between. CDR3 DNA: TGCGCCAGCAGTCAAGGGGTCTCTAGCACAGATACGCAGTATTTT. It encodes CASSQGVSSTDTQYF.

This clonotype was seen at least ten times. The rearrangement joins TRBV7-9 to TRBJ2-1; D is unclear. The germline gives CDR1 SEHNR, CDR2 FQNEAQ (reference sequence). The CDR3 has 12 amino acids. Trimming pared 1 base from V and 16 bases from J, leaving 14 bases between. In DNA, the CDR3 is TGTGCCAGCAGCTTAGGCACCGATTTACAATTCTTC. Encoded protein: CASSLGTDLQFF.

This rearrangement joins TRBV27 to TRBJ2-1; 11 bases agree with TRBD1. In germline, CDR1 is MNHEY, CDR2 SMNVEV (reference sequence). The V gene end was trimmed by 8 bases and the J gene end by 7 bases; junction bases not matched to a gene: 10. This CDR3 has 15 amino acids. The DNA of the CDR3 is TGTGCCAGCGACCCCATAGGGACAGGGGGTAATGAGCAGTTCTTC. Protein product: CASDPIGTGGNEQFF.